A selection of T cell receptor beta chains follows, all from one sample in a study of blood T cell repertoires in COVID-19. Profiled with immunoSEQ multiplex PCR; TCRdb holds only in-frame clones, not every one. The sample shows about 160,000 clones, approximately 84% of them seen only once. Sample: peripheral blood. The origin of the receptors is a man aged 40-50 years with acute or convalescent COVID-19. Each CDR3 is given without its conserved first and last residue. The D gene is left open where the match is weak.

J gene: TRBJ1-1; D gene: NA; V gene: TRBV3-1/TRBV3-2; CDR3 protein: ASSQEYRNTEAF
J gene: TRBJ1-1; D gene: NA; V gene: TRBV5-1; CDR3 protein: ASSAQGPDTEAF
J gene: TRBJ1-6; D gene: TRBD1; V gene: TRBV6-1; CDR3 protein: ASSSGTGYDSPLH
J gene: TRBJ2-3; D gene: TRBD1; V gene: TRBV7-8; CDR3 protein: ASSLAAGGQYTQY
J gene: TRBJ2-7; D gene: TRBD1; V gene: TRBV5-8; CDR3 protein: ASSLRWPGTESYEQY
J gene: TRBJ1-5; D gene: TRBD1; V gene: TRBV6-6; CDR3 protein: ASSLLPPGDRVMYSNQPQH
J gene: TRBJ2-2; D gene: TRBD1; V gene: TRBV5-4; CDR3 protein: ASSSGTANTGELF
J gene: TRBJ1-5; D gene: TRBD1; V gene: TRBV24-1; CDR3 protein: ATSDTGTANQPQH
J gene: TRBJ1-3; D gene: NA; V gene: TRBV11-2; CDR3 protein: ASSLRAGNTIY
J gene: TRBJ2-5; D gene: TRBD2; V gene: TRBV11-3; CDR3 protein: ASSPGTSKYQETQY
J gene: TRBJ1-5; D gene: NA; V gene: TRBV27; CDR3 protein: ASRLQEEREPQH
J gene: TRBJ1-2; D gene: NA; V gene: TRBV4-2; CDR3 protein: ASSQRNRDYGYT
J gene: TRBJ1-5; D gene: NA; V gene: TRBV4-3; CDR3 protein: ASSQEYSSRQPQH
J gene: TRBJ2-2; D gene: TRBD2; V gene: TRBV5-6; CDR3 protein: ASSFSPGGRPGELF
J gene: TRBJ1-1; D gene: TRBD1; V gene: TRBV7-2; CDR3 protein: ASSLSGTGTEAF
J gene: TRBJ1-2; D gene: NA; V gene: TRBV6-5; CDR3 protein: ASTRGGGDGYT
J gene: TRBJ1-6; D gene: NA; V gene: TRBV18; CDR3 protein: ASSPEVASPLH